This T cell receptor (beta chain) appears in the sequencing data of a study of T cell responses to AZD1222 COVID-19 vaccine. Findings and caveats of the study: Only a handful of AZD1222 recipients, roughly 6 in all, had baseline seropositivity.

The V gene lost 5 bases and the J gene lost 3 bases, with 16 bases spanning the gap. CDR1 and CDR2 from the germline V gene are SEHNR and FQNEAQ (reference sequence). CDR3 length equals 16 residues. With regard to this clone: Its antigen remains unidentified.

The data were produced by immunoSEQ multiplex PCR, yet TCRdb's version contains in-frame clones alone and is incomplete. The repertoire holds just over 90,000 clones, with around 87% as singletons. This TCR was sampled from an adult who received the AZD1222 COVID-19 vaccine. The sample was peripheral blood, taken 28 days after the second AZD1222 dose. The chain is built from TRBV7-9 and TRBJ1-4; possible D gene TRBD1, 6 bases. CDR3 amino acids: CASSPHRQASNEKLFF. CDR3 DNA: TGTGCCAGCAGCCCACACCGACAGGCCTCTAATGAAAAACTGTTTTTT.